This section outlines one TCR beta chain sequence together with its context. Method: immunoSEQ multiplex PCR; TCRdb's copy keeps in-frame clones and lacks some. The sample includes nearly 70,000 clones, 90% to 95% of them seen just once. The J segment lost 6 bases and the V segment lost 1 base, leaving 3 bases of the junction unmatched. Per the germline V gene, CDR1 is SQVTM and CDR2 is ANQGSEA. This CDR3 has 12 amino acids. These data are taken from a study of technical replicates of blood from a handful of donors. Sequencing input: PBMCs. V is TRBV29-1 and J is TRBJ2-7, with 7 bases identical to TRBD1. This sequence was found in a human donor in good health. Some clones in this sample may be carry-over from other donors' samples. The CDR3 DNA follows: TGCAGCGTTGAAGCGACAGGGTCCGAGCAGTACTTC. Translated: CSVEATGSEQYF.